These T cell receptor beta chains were read from a single sample in a study of cytomegalovirus exposure and HLA in healthy donors. Sequencing used immunoSEQ multiplex PCR; TCRdb keeps in-frame clones, though not all of them. The sample has approximately 97,000 clones; roughly four fifths are singletons. Source material: PBMCs. These receptors came from a male donor in good health and CMV-seropositive. Both conserved end residues are part of each CDR3. Each record gives: V gene, D gene, clone size, J gene, CDR3 DNA, CDR3 protein. D genes are given only for firm matches. The size of a clone is reported for some rows only, either as once, few or many, or as a class for expanded clones.

>TRBV5-4|TRBD2|.|TRBJ2-7
TGTGCCAGCAGCTTACGTCTAGCGGGAGGGCCCTACGAGCAGTACTTC
CASSLRLAGGPYEQYF
>TRBV5-1|TRBD1|.|TRBJ1-1
TGCGCCAGCAGCTCCACAGGGGCTCCAGAAGCTTTCTTT
CASSSTGAPEAFF
>TRBV5-1|TRBD1|few|TRBJ1-2
TGCGCCAGCACCCCCAGGGGGGCCAGTAACTATGGCTACACCTTC
CASTPRGASNYGYTF
>TRBV7-8|TRBD1|.|TRBJ2-5
TGTGCCAGCAGCTTAGAAGACAGGGGGCGCGGTAGTGGCCAGTACTTC
CASSLEDRGRGSGQYF
>TRBV5-4|TRBD2|.|TRBJ2-3
TGTGCCAGCAGCGAAAGGACTAGCGCTGCTAGCACAGATACGCAGTATTTT
CASSERTSAASTDTQYF
>TRBV4-2|TRBD2|.|TRBJ2-7
TGTGCCAGCAGCCAAGTTACGGCGGGAGGGCCATACGAGCAGTACTTC
CASSQVTAGGPYEQYF
>TRBV11-2|TRBD2|.|TRBJ2-1
TGTGCCAGCAGCCAACCGGGACTAGCAGGGGTCTTC
CASSQPGLAGVF
>TRBV7-3|TRBD2|.|TRBJ2-3
TGTGCCAGCAGCCTCCAATCAGGACTAGCGGGAGCAGATACGCAGTATTTT
CASSLQSGLAGADTQYF
>TRBV28|.|.|TRBJ2-7
TGTGCCAGCACCACGTCCCGTGGCTCGGGTGAGCAGTACTTC
CASTTSRGSGEQYF
>TRBV7-2|TRBD1|.|TRBJ1-4
TGTGCCAGCAGCTTCGACCGACAGGGAGGAAAACTGTTTTTT
CASSFDRQGGKLFF
>TRBV4-2|TRBD1|.|TRBJ1-1
TGTGCCAGCAGCCAAGGAATGGGGCAGGGGGACACTGAAGCTTTCTTT
CASSQGMGQGDTEAFF
>TRBV21-1|.|.|TRBJ2-7
TGTGCCAGCAGCGCAACCGGGACAGGGGCTTGCCACGAGCAGTACTTC
CASSATGTGACHEQYF
>TRBV5-1|TRBD1|.|TRBJ2-7
TGCGCCAGCAGCCTCCTTCCTACTAGAGGGGGCGGCGAGCAGTACTTC
CASSLLPTRGGGEQYF
>TRBV7-2|TRBD2|.|TRBJ2-7
TGTGCCAGCAGCGGATCCGGGACTAGCGTATCTGAGCAGTACTTC
CASSGSGTSVSEQYF
>TRBV5-4|TRBD1|.|TRBJ2-3
TGTGCCAGCAGCCCATCCTTGGGACAGGTGACCGATACGCAGTATTTT
CASSPSLGQVTDTQYF
>TRBV30|TRBD1|.|TRBJ2-7
TGTGCCTGGACTACAGGGGCCACCTACGAGCAGTACTTC
CAWTTGATYEQYF
>TRBV7-8|TRBD1|once|TRBJ2-6
TGTGCCAGCAGCTTCGGGCAGGGGGTAGTCGGGGCCAACGTCCTGACTTTC
CASSFGQGVVGANVLTF
>TRBV29-1|.|.|TRBJ2-1
TGCAGCGTTCGAGTCGGTTTGAGCTCCTACAATGAGCAGTTCTTC
CSVRVGLSSYNEQFF
>TRBV6-1|.|.|TRBJ1-1
TGTGCCACCCCGGACAAATTGAACACTGAAGCTTTCTTT
CATPDKLNTEAFF
>TRBV19|.|.|TRBJ1-3
TGTGCCAGTAGTCCGCTGACAGGTGGACACACCATATATTTT
CASSPLTGGHTIYF
>TRBV5-1|TRBD2|.|TRBJ2-2
TGCGCCAGCAGCCTGAGAGGGACTAGCGGGGGATACGGGGAGCTGTTTTTT
CASSLRGTSGGYGELFF
>TRBV28|TRBD1|.|TRBJ2-4
TGTGCCAGCAGTTCGGGACAGGGGAGAAACATTCAGTACTTC
CASSSGQGRNIQYF
>TRBV27|.|.|TRBJ2-3
TGTGCCAGCAGTGGACGGAGGAGGGATGATACGCAGTATTTT
CASSGRRRDDTQYF
>TRBV4-3|.|few|TRBJ2-2
TGCGCCAGCAGCCAAGTTTGGGGAGGTGGCCCCGGGGAGCTGTTTTTT
CASSQVWGGGPGELFF
>TRBV29-1|TRBD2|.|TRBJ2-1
TGCAGCGTATCCGGGACTATGGACGGTGAGCAGTTCTTC
CSVSGTMDGEQFF
>TRBV6-1|.|.|TRBJ2-7
TGTGCCACCCTGATTAGCGGTAGCTCCTACGAGCAGTACTTC
CATLISGSSYEQYF